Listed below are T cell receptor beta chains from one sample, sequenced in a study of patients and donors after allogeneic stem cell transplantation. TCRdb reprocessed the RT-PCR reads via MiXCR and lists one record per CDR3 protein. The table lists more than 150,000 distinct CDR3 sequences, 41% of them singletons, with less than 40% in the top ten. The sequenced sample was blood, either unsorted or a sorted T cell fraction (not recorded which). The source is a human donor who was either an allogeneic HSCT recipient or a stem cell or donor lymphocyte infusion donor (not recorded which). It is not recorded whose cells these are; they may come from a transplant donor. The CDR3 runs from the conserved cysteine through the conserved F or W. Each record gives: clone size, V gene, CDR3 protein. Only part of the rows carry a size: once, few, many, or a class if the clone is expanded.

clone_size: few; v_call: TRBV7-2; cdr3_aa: CASSFSGRVGAFF
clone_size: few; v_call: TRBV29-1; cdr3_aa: CSAAIADTQYF
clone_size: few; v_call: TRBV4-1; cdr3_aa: CASSQTMATGLSSGELFF
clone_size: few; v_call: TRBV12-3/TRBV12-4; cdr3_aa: CASSLREGSEAFF
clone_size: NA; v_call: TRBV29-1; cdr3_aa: CSVQTGIDYGYTF
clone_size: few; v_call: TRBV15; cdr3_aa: CATSRDTTVLGDYGYTF
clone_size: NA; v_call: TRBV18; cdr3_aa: CASSPRGPSSNQPQHF
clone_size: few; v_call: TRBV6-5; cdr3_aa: CASSYLRGDTEAFF
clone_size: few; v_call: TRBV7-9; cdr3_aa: CASSVLDQPQHF
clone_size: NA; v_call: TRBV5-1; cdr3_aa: CASSLRSGSNQPQHF
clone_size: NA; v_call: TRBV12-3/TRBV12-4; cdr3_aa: CASSLRLDYGYTF
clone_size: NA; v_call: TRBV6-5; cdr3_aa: CASSYSDSPTYEQYF
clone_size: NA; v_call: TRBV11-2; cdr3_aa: CASSLYQGINYGYTF
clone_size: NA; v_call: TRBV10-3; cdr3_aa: CAISRTSGTPTDTQYF
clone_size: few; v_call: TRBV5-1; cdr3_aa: CASSPAGGQAFF
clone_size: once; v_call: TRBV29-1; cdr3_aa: CSVHNRGEGYGYTF
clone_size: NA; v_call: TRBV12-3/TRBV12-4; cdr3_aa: CASSLQSLSYNEQFF
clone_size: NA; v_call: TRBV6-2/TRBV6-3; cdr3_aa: CASSYLTPRGSDTQYF